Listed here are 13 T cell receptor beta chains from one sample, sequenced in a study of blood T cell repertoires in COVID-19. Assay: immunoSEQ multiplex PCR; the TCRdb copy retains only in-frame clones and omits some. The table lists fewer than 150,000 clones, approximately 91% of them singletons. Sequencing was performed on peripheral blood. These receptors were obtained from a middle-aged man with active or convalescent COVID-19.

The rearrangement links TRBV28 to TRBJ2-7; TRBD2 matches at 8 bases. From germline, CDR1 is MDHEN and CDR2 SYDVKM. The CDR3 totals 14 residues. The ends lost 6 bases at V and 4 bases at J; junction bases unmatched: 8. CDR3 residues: CASSRGGRRYEQYF. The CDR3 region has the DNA TGTGCCAGCAGCCGAGGCGGGAGGCGATACGAGCAGTACTTC.

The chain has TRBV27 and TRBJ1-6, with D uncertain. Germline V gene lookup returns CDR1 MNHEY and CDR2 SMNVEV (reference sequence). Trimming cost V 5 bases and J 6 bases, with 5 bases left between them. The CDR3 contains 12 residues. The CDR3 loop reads CASSLPNSPLHF. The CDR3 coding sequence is TGTGCCAGCAGTCTCCCTAATTCACCCCTCCACTTT.

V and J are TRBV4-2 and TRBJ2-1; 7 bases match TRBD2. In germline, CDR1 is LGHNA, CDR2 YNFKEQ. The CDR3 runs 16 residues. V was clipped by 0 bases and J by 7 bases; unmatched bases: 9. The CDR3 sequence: CASSQDGAGLGNEQFF. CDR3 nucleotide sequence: TGTGCCAGCAGCCAAGATGGAGCGGGATTGGGTAATGAGCAGTTCTTC.

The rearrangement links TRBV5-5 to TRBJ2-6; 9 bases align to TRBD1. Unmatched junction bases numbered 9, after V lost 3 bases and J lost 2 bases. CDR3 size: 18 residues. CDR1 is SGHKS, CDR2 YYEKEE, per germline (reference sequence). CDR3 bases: TGTGCCAGCAGCTCCACAGGGACAGGGACTGCTGGGGCCAACGTCCTGACTTTC. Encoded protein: CASSSTGTGTAGANVLTF.

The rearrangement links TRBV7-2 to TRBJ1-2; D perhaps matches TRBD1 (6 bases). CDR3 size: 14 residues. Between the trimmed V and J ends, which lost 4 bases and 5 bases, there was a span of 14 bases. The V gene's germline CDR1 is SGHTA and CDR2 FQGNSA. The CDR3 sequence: CASSSRDKLYGYTF. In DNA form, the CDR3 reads TGTGCCAGCAGCTCCCGGGACAAACTTTATGGCTACACCTTC.

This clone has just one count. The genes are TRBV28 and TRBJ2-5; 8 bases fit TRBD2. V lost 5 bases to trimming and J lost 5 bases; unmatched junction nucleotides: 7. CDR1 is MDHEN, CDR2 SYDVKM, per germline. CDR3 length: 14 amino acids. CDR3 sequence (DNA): TGTGCCAGCAGTGTCAGCGGGAGCTGGGAGACCCAGTACTTC. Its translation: CASSVSGSWETQYF.

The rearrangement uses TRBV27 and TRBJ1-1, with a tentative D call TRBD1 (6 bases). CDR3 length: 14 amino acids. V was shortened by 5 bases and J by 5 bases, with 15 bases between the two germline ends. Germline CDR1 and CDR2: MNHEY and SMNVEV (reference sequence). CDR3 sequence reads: CASSPSGVYTEAFF. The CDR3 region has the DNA TGTGCCAGCAGTCCCTCAGGGGTTTATACTGAAGCTTTCTTT.

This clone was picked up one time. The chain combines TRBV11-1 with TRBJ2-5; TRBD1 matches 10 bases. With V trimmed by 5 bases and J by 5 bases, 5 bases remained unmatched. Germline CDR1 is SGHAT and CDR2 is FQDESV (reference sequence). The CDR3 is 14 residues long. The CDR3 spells CASSRQGAWETQYF. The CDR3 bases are TGTGCCAGCAGCCGACAGGGGGCTTGGGAGACCCAGTACTTC.

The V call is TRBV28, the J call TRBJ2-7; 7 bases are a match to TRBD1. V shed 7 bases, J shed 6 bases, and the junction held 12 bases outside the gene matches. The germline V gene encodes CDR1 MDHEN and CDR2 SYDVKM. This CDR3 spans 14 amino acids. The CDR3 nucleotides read TGTGCCAGCACCGTGACCGGGACAGTCAGCGAGCAGTACTTC. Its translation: CASTVTGTVSEQYF.

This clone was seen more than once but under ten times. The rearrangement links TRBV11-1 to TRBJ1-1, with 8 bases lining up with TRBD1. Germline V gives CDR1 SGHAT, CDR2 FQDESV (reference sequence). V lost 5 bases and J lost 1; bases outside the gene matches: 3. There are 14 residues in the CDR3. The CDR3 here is CASSLGTGNTEAFF. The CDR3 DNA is TGTGCCAGCAGCCTAGGGACAGGGAACACTGAAGCTTTCTTT.

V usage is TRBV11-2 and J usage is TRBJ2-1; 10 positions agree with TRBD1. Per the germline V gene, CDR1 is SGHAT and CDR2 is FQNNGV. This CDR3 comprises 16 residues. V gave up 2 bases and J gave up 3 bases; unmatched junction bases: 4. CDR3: CASSLMGQGIYNEQFF. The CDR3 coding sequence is TGTGCCAGCAGCTTAATGGGACAGGGGATCTACAATGAGCAGTTCTTC. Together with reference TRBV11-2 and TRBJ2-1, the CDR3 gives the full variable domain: EAGVAQSPRYKIIEKRQSVAFWCNPISGHATLYWYQQILGQGPKLLIQFQNNGVVDDSQLPKDRFSAERLKGVDSTLKIQPAKLEDSAVYLCASSLMGQGIYNEQFFGPGTRLTVL.

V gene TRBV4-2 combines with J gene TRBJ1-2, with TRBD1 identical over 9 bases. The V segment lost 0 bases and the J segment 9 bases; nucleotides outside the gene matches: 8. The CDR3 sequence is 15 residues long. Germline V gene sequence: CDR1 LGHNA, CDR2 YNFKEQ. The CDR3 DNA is TGTGCCAGCAGCCAAGAAGGGACAGGGTCATTCAGCTACACCTTC. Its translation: CASSQEGTGSFSYTF.

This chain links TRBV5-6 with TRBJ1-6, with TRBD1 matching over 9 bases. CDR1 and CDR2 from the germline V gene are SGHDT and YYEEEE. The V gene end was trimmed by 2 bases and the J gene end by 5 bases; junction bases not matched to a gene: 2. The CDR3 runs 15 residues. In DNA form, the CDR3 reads TGTGCCAGCAGCTTACAGGGGGCAGATAATTCACCCCTCCACTTT. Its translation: CASSLQGADNSPLHF.